This TCR beta chain comes out of a study of T-cell reconstitution after alpha-beta-depleted transplantation in children. Trimming left V 3 bases short and J 3 bases short, with 18 bases between. CDR1 is LGHDT, CDR2 YNNKEL, per germline (reference sequence). CDR3 length equals 18 residues. It was with unique molecular identifiers that the TCRbeta library was prepared. Each CDR3 protein gets one entry after TCRdb re-called the PCR reads with MiXCR. The sample includes around 380,000 distinct CDR3 sequences, about 11% of them seen just once. This clonotype showed up just once. Sequenced here: PBMCs from the stem cell graft donor, sampled from the stem cell graft. The chain links TRBV3-1 to TRBJ2-6, with D perhaps matching TRBD1 or TRBD2 (6 bases each). This sequence originates from a human donor who donated a stem cell graft to a child with acute myeloid leukemia. The CDR3 DNA follows: TGTGCCAGCAGCCATTACAGGGACTTATTAGGTGGGGCCAACGTCCTGACTTTC. This codes for CASSHYRDLLGGANVLTF. Supplemented by reference TRBV3-1 and TRBJ2-6, the full variable domain reads DTAVSQTPKYLVTQMGNDKSIKCEQNLGHDTMYWYKQDSKKFLKIMFSYNNKELIINETVPNRFSPKSPDKAHLNLHINSLELGDSAVYFCASSHYRDLLGGANVLTFGAGSRLTVL.